This T cell receptor (beta chain) is from a study of early T cells in non-severe SARS-CoV-2 infection. Many counts were recorded for this clonotype. CDR1 MDHEN and CDR2 SYDVKM come from the germline V gene. V was clipped by 4 bases and J by 3 bases, with 9 bases between them. This CDR3 contains 13 residues. TCRdb reprocessed the 5' RACE reads via MiXCR and lists one record per CDR3 protein. The data show 110,000 or so distinct CDR3 sequences, 9% to 14% seen once. This rearrangement joins TRBV28 to TRBJ1-1; D call uncertain. This clonotype was sampled from an adult who was a healthcare worker with PCR-confirmed SARS-CoV-2 infection or an uninfected control (not recorded which). The sequenced material came from whole blood. CDR3 bases: TGTGCCAGCAGTTCCCCCTCGCACACTGAAGCTTTCTTT. Translated, it gives CASSSPSHTEAFF.